What follows describes a single TCR beta chain. The CDR3 extends over 14 amino acids. CDR1 SGHAT and CDR2 FQNNGV come from the germline V gene. V shed 5 bases and J shed 3 bases, with 13 bases lying between them. These data originate in a study of blood T cells in healthy people across ages. For the second PCR, which ran for about 6 to 11 cycles, a sample-barcoded 5' primer and a J-beta primer mix were used. TCRdb passed the 5' RACE reads through MiXCR, listing each CDR3 protein once. Of 1.4 million to 1.5 million distinct CDR3 sequences in the sample, roughly 40% were seen once. Sequenced material: blood. This chain joins TRBV11-2 and TRBJ1-1, with D unclear. The clonotype was recovered from a young woman in good health. The CDR3 DNA is TGTGCCAGCAGCGCCCTGAGTTTGGACACTGAAGCTTTCTTT. Translating gives CASSALSLDTEAFF. Complete variable domain (other parts from reference TRBV11-2 and TRBJ1-1): EAGVAQSPRYKIIEKRQSVAFWCNPISGHATLYWYQQILGQGPKLLIQFQNNGVVDDSQLPKDRFSAERLKGVDSTLKIQPAKLEDSAVYLCASSALSLDTEAFFGQGTRLTVV.